The 14 T cell receptor beta chains below were found in one sample sequenced in a study of shared clonotypes between healthy human individuals. Profiling relied on immunoSEQ multiplex PCR, and the TCRdb table lists in-frame clones only, not all of them. Among about 2.1 million clones listed, around 95% were seen once. CD45RO-negative, CCR7-positively selected cells formed the naive CD8 fraction, excluding terminally differentiated effector memory CD45RA+ cells. Sequencing was carried out using naive CD8+ T cells from PBMCs. All receptors come from a man in his late teens or twenties in good health. Some clones in this sample may be carry-over from other donors' samples.

The chain carries TRBV9 and TRBJ2-7; tentatively, D is TRBD1 (5 bases). V lost 0 bases, J lost 0 bases, and 10 bases lay in between. CDR3 length equals 15 residues. CDR1 is SGDLS and CDR2 is YYNGEE in the germline V gene. The DNA for the CDR3 is TGTGCCAGCAGCGTAGCGACAGAACCCTCCTACGAGCAGTACTTC. It translates to CASSVATEPSYEQYF.

The chain joins TRBV6-5 to TRBJ2-3; D remains ambiguous. The germline V and J ends were trimmed by 4 bases and 5 bases, with 16 bases remaining between them. This CDR3 spans 15 amino acids. The germline V gene encodes CDR1 MNHEY and CDR2 SVGAGI. CDR3 amino acids: CASSSGVNAGDTQYF. In DNA, the CDR3 is TGTGCCAGCAGTTCTGGGGTGAATGCAGGAGATACGCAGTATTTT.

J is TRBJ1-2 and V is TRBV11-1; D gene unclear. Trimming took 4 bases from V and 11 from J, leaving 17 bases between them. The CDR3 has 13 residues. From germline, CDR1 is SGHAT and CDR2 FQDESV (reference sequence). The CDR3 DNA reads as TGTGCCAGCAGCTCGGGTCCCTTTCTTGAATACACCTTC. This encodes CASSSGPFLEYTF.

The J gene is TRBJ2-7, the V gene TRBV2; TRBD2 is a possible D gene (5 bases). The CDR3 covers 17 residues. In germline, CDR1 is SNHLY, CDR2 FYNNEI. V shed 8 bases and J shed 0 bases, with 23 bases lying between them. This chain's CDR3 is CASSRMRAGLISYEQYF. The CDR3 nucleotides read TGTGCCAGCTCTCGGATGCGGGCCGGACTGATCTCCTACGAGCAGTACTTC.

The rearrangement uses TRBV30 and TRBJ2-5; D remains unclear. The J call is in doubt because the DNA end fits TRBJ2-7 better. The CDR3 length is 13 residues. The germline CDR1 and CDR2 sequences are GTSNPN and SVGIG (reference sequence). The CDR3 is CAWRGNSNYEQYF. Here the CDR3 DNA reads TGTGCCTGGAGGGGGAATTCGAACTACGAGCAGTACTTC.

The gene calls are TRBV2 and TRBJ2-5; TRBD2 might be the D (6 bases). The V end was cut by 10 bases, the J end by 9 bases, with 30 bases between. This CDR3 has 16 residues. Germline lookup yields CDR1 SNHLY and CDR2 FYNNEI. The CDR3, as DNA: TGTGCCATCCCAACCATTAAACCCGGGAGTGGATCGTCCCAGTACTTC. It is translated as CAIPTIKPGSGSSQYF.

About this clone itself: Other nucleotide sequences in the sample specify the same CDR3. The V and J genes are TRBV9 and TRBJ1-5; D unclear. With 0 bases removed from V and 1 base from J, the gap between germline ends came to 8 bases. Germline lookup yields CDR1 SGDLS and CDR2 YYNGEE. The CDR3 spans 15 residues. Here the CDR3 DNA reads TGTGCCAGCAGCGTAGGGCAGAACAGCAATCAGCCCCAGCATTTT. Its translation: CASSVGQNSNQPQHF.

The rearrangement uses TRBV7-8 and TRBJ2-7, with 7 bases matching TRBD1. CDR1 is SGHVS and CDR2 is FQNEAQ in the germline V gene. With 1 base clipped from V and 3 bases from J, the junction kept 6 bases outside the gene matches. This CDR3 comprises 15 residues. CDR3 sequence: CASSLVVTGVYEQYF. For the CDR3, the DNA is TGTGCCAGCAGCTTAGTCGTTACAGGGGTCTACGAGCAGTACTTC.

This clone was counted a single time. V usage is TRBV27 and J usage is TRBJ2-7; no firm D call. V dropped 5 bases and J dropped 2 bases, with 13 bases sitting between them. CDR1 and CDR2 from the germline V gene are MNHEY and SMNVEV (reference sequence). This CDR3 has 14 amino acids. The CDR3 DNA follows: TGTGCCAGCAGTCAGATGGTAGGGCCCTACGAGCAGTACTTC. This codes for CASSQMVGPYEQYF.

The chain links TRBV4-1 to TRBJ1-1; 9 nucleotides line up with TRBD1. From germline, CDR1 is MGHRA and CDR2 YSYEKL. This CDR3 comprises 16 residues. J was trimmed by 6 bases and V by 4 bases; bases with no gene match: 12. The CDR3 loop reads CASSPTPTGGASEAFF. CDR3 bases: TGCGCCAGCAGCCCAACTCCTACAGGGGGCGCCTCTGAAGCTTTCTTT.

The chain employs TRBV28 and TRBJ2-3, with 8 bases aligning to TRBD1. Unmatched junction bases numbered 9, after V lost 5 bases and J lost 5 bases. Germline assignment: CDR1 MDHEN and CDR2 SYDVKM. This CDR3 contains 15 residues. The CDR3 DNA is TGTGCCAGCAGTCCCCCCGGACAGGGAAAAGATACGCAGTATTTT. Amino acids: CASSPPGQGKDTQYF.

Comment on this clone: The same CDR3 is also encoded by other DNA sequences in this sample. The chain employs TRBV11-2 and TRBJ2-3; 7 bases fit TRBD2. Trimming cost V 5 bases and J 8 bases; bases outside gene matches: 4. Germline V gene data show CDR1 as SGHAT and CDR2 as FQNNGV. The length of the CDR3 is 12 residues. The CDR3 DNA reads as TGTGCCAGCAGCCCGGGGGGTGGTACGCAGTATTTT. It is translated as CASSPGGGTQYF.

J is TRBJ1-1 and V is TRBV7-9; unclear D gene. The germline gives CDR1 SEHNR, CDR2 FQNEAQ (reference sequence). Trimming removed 4 bases at V and 1 base at J, with 19 bases between. The CDR3 contains 17 residues. The CDR3 spells CASSSNSYLQPNTEAFF. DNA of the CDR3: TGTGCCAGCAGCTCTAACTCGTACCTACAGCCGAACACTGAAGCTTTCTTT.

In regard to this clone: A junction boundary mismatches the germline segment, possibly from a read error. The rearrangement uses TRBV6-5 and TRBJ1-5; D remains unclear. Germline values: CDR1 MNHEY, CDR2 SVGAGI. The length of the CDR3 is 16 residues. The CDR3 loop reads CASSNSRHAGNQPQHF. CDR3 sequence (DNA): TGTGCCAGCAGTAACTCCCGACACGCAGGAAATCAGCCCCAGCATTTT.